Below, one T cell receptor beta chain is given with its context. These data belong to a study of blood T cell repertoires in COVID-19. Study summary: Whether acute or convalescent, the COVID-19 samples came from the United States, Italy and Spain. T cells, B-cell-depleted T cells, or PBMCs supplied cDNA or gDNA.

This CDR3 has 18 residues. V was clipped by 6 bases and J by 0 bases; unmatched bases: 11. Germline V gene lookup returns CDR1 SGHAT and CDR2 FQNNGV. Original processing notes: The assay estimated nucleated cells by amplifying reference gene primers. The data were produced by immunoSEQ multiplex PCR, yet TCRdb's version contains in-frame clones alone and is incomplete. From that table come the V and J calls and clone size; the DNA was used to work out D and trimming. This sample has roughly 100,000 clones, with roughly 76% found just once. Followed longitudinally, the Seattle patients had been enrolled during active infection.

The sample taken for sequencing was peripheral blood. The TCR originated in a man aged 80 or over with COVID-19, enrolled during active disease. This sequence joins TRBV11-2 and TRBJ2-5; TRBD2 agrees at 12 bases. The DNA for the CDR3 is TGTGCCAGCAGATTTATCCCCCGACTAGCGGGGGACCAAGAGACCCAGTACTTC. Translating it yields CASRFIPRLAGDQETQYF.